This TCR beta chain was sequenced for a study of early T cells in non-severe SARS-CoV-2 infection. Whole-study context: The study sequenced bulk RNA from unsorted whole blood, with chains unpaired. Points from the study as a whole: VDJdb-based matching was biased toward anti-spike CD8 responses and missed private and CD4 specificities.

Each single cDNA molecule received a unique molecular identifier. TCRdb ran MiXCR on the 5' RACE reads and lists one entry per CDR3 protein. The sample shows approximately 52,000 distinct CDR3 sequences, over 7% of them seen only once. V lost 3 bases and J lost 1, with 20 bases in between. This CDR3 has 18 residues. The germline V gene has CDR1 LGHDT and CDR2 YNNKEL (reference sequence). This clonotype was seen more than once but under ten times. Antigen: not known. The rearrangement uses TRBV3-1 and TRBJ2-3; D is perhaps TRBD1 or TRBD2 (5 bases each). Sequenced input: whole blood. This clonotype was obtained from an adult who was a healthcare worker with PCR-confirmed SARS-CoV-2 infection or an uninfected control (not recorded which). DNA for the CDR3: TGTGCCAGCAGCCAGACACCGGGACGGACCCTTGGCACAGATACGCAGTATTTT. The encoded protein is CASSQTPGRTLGTDTQYF.